Shown below are 32 T cell receptor beta chains from a single sample sequenced in a study of T cell responses to AZD1222 COVID-19 vaccine. Assay: immunoSEQ multiplex PCR; the TCRdb copy retains only in-frame clones and omits some. In the table there are 95,000 to 150,000 clones, approximately 90% of which are singletons. This material consisted of peripheral blood, taken 28 days after the second dose of the MenACWY control vaccine. These receptors all stem from an adult who received the MenACWY meningococcal vaccine as a control.

The chain couples TRBV11-2 to TRBJ1-5; D uncertain. Germline CDR1 and CDR2: SGHAT and FQNNGV. The CDR3 contains 13 residues. The germline V and J ends were trimmed by 0 bases and 5 bases, with 5 bases remaining between them. The CDR3 DNA sequence: TGTGCCAGCAGCTTAGAGGGTGATCAGCCCCAGCATTTT. Amino acids: CASSLEGDQPQHF.

The chain carries TRBV6-5 and TRBJ1-1; D possibly corresponds to TRBD1 (5 bases). Germline V gene sequence: CDR1 MNHEY, CDR2 SVGAGI. Trimming took off 6 bases at V and 4 bases at J, with 12 bases between the two ends. The CDR3 covers 13 residues. As DNA, the CDR3 is TGTGCCAGCAGACCCGGGACCGGCACTGAAGCTTTCTTT. This translates into CASRPGTGTEAFF.

The rearrangement uses TRBV28 and TRBJ2-7, with D possibly TRBD1 on 5 matching bases. The germline V and J ends were trimmed by 5 bases and 5 bases, with 10 bases remaining between them. Germline CDR1 and CDR2: MDHEN and SYDVKM. The CDR3 runs to 12 residues. The DNA of the CDR3 is TGTGCCAGCAGTACGCAGGGTCACGAGCAGTACGTC. It is translated as CASSTQGHEQYV.

The genes are TRBV19 and TRBJ2-2; no reliable D call. The germline V gene has CDR1 LNHDA and CDR2 SQIVND (reference sequence). V lost 6 bases to trimming and J lost 5 bases, with 7 bases between them. CDR3 length: 12 amino acids. This CDR3 reads CASSRATGELFF. CDR3 sequence (DNA): TGTGCCAGTAGCCGAGCGACCGGGGAGCTGTTTTTT.

This chain joins TRBV5-4 and TRBJ2-2; 8 nucleotides line up with TRBD2. The CDR3 spans 17 residues. V lost 4 bases, J lost 0 bases, and 8 bases stayed unmatched. Germline V gene lookup returns CDR1 SGHNT and CDR2 YYREEE (reference sequence). For the CDR3, the DNA is TGTGCCAGCAGCCCAATTACTAGCGGTGCGAACACCGGGGAGCTGTTTTTT. Translation gives CASSPITSGANTGELFF.

CDR3: CASSIDLSGDGYTF. The CDR3 DNA reads as TGTGCCAGTAGTATAGATCTATCTGGGGACGGCTACACCTTC. The chain has TRBV19 and TRBJ1-2; the D gene is possibly TRBD1 (5 bases). Germline V gene lookup returns CDR1 LNHDA and CDR2 SQIVND (reference sequence). The CDR3 spans 14 residues. The germline V and J ends were trimmed by 0 bases and 8 bases, with 13 bases remaining between them. The variable domain in full, with the rest retrieved from reference TRBV19 and TRBJ1-2, is DGGITQSPKYLFRKEGQNVTLSCEQNLNHDAMYWYRQDPGQGLRLIYYSQIVNDFQKGDIAEGYSVSREKKESFPLTVTSAQKNPTAFYLCASSIDLSGDGYTFGSGTRLTVV.

In this sample, this clone turned up a few times. The CDR3 DNA follows: TGCGCCAGCAGCCAACTTGCGAGGGGGATCAATTCACCCCTCCACTTT. Residues: CASSQLARGINSPLHF. The chain combines TRBV4-1 with TRBJ1-6, with TRBD1 as a possible D gene (6 bases). The CDR3 spans 16 residues. Germline CDR1 MGHRA, CDR2 YSYEKL. V lost 2 bases, J lost 7 bases, and 15 bases lay in between.

This chain links TRBV6-2 or TRBV6-3 with TRBJ2-5; D unresolved. The germline CDR1 and CDR2 sequences are MNHEY and SVGEGT. This CDR3 region has 15 residues. With 0 bases removed from V and 2 bases from J, the gap between germline ends came to 10 bases. CDR3 sequence (DNA): TGTGCCAGCAGTTACTCGCGCCAGCCGCAAGAGACCCAGTACTTC. It is translated as CASSYSRQPQETQYF.

The chain joins TRBV24-1 to TRBJ2-1; TRBD2 matches at 7 bases. Germline loops: CDR1 KGHDR, CDR2 SFDVKD. Trimming cost V 9 bases and J 7 bases; bases outside gene matches: 14. The CDR3 covers 15 residues. CDR3 in DNA: TGTGCCACCGGGGAAATGGCGGGAGTACGGAATGAGCAGTTCTTC. It is translated as CATGEMAGVRNEQFF.

This clone has only one observation. The chain combines TRBV14 with TRBJ2-1, with TRBD2 matching over 10 bases. V lost 5 bases and J lost 7; bases outside the gene matches: 17. The germline gives CDR1 SGHDN, CDR2 FVKESK. The CDR3 runs to 18 residues. The CDR3 DNA is TGTGCCAGCAGCACCCGAGGGATGAGCGGGAGGGCCCTGAATGAGCAGTTCTTC. Its translation: CASSTRGMSGRALNEQFF.

The chain couples TRBV6-1 to TRBJ1-3; D remains unclear. Per the germline V gene, CDR1 is MNHNS and CDR2 is SASEGT. The CDR3 runs 16 residues. V lost 2 bases to trimming and J lost 4 bases, with 15 bases between them. CDR3 sequence (DNA): TGTGCCAGCAGTGAATTCATAGGGTCAGGAGGAAACACCATATATTTT. It encodes CASSEFIGSGGNTIYF.

The chain joins TRBV19 to TRBJ2-7; TRBD1 matches 10 bases. The CDR3 runs to 13 residues. The V and J ends lost 5 bases and 4 bases, in that order; junction bases with no gene match: 2. Germline V lookup: CDR1 LNHDA, CDR2 SQIVND (reference sequence). The DNA of the CDR3 is TGTGCCAGTAGTTGGGACAGGGGTTACGAGCAGTACTTC. It translates to CASSWDRGYEQYF.

The chain has TRBV9 and TRBJ1-2, with D hard to call. Germline V gene lookup returns CDR1 SGDLS and CDR2 YYNGEE. The CDR3 sequence is 12 residues long. Trimming left V 0 bases short and J 6 bases short, with 6 bases between. DNA for the CDR3: TGTGCCAGCAGCGTAGGTTGGGATGGCTACACCTTC. Translated: CASSVGWDGYTF.

The chain couples TRBV5-1 to TRBJ2-7; a weak D match, TRBD1 (5 bases). The length of the CDR3 is 14 residues. Trimming took off 3 bases at V and 3 bases at J, with 13 bases between the two ends. Germline CDR1 is SGHRS and CDR2 is YFSETQ. The CDR3 reads CASSSWTHVYEQYV. In DNA, the CDR3 is TGCGCCAGCAGCTCCTGGACACACGTCTACGAGCAGTACGTC.

The chain links TRBV7-6 to TRBJ2-2; no clear D gene. Trimming left V 2 bases short and J 1 base short, with 5 bases between. Germline loops: CDR1 SGHVS, CDR2 FNYEAQ. This CDR3 has 14 residues. The CDR3 coding sequence is TGTGCCAGCAGCTTAATCATGAACACCGGGGAGCTGTTTTTT. This codes for CASSLIMNTGELFF.

This clone came up once. In nucleotides, the CDR3 is TGCAGCGTTGAAAGGCGGACAGGGCGCAATGAGCAGTTCTTC. Translating it yields CSVERRTGRNEQFF. The chain carries TRBV29-1 and TRBJ2-1; 8 nucleotides align to TRBD1. Germline CDR1 SQVTM, CDR2 ANQGSEA. The CDR3 has 14 amino acids. Trimming at V came to 2 bases and at J to 6 bases, leaving 6 bases not matched to a gene.

The chain has TRBV5-6 and TRBJ1-6; D is unresolved. V lost 4 bases and J lost 1, with 12 bases in between. There are 16 residues in the CDR3. Germline V lookup: CDR1 SGHDT, CDR2 YYEEEE. The DNA for the CDR3 is TGTGCCAGCAGCCCCACCGGGCGGTCCTATAATTCACCCCTCCACTTT. Encoded protein: CASSPTGRSYNSPLHF. The entire variable domain, with the rest obtained from reference TRBV5-6 and TRBJ1-6, is as follows: DAGVTQSPTHLIKTRGQQVTLRCSPKSGHDTVSWYQQALGQGPQFIFQYYEEEERQRGNFPDRFSGHQFPNYSSELNVNALLLGDSALYLCASSPTGRSYNSPLHFGNGTRLTVT.

In this sample, this clone turned up once. V gene TRBV18 combines with J gene TRBJ1-1; no firm D call. CDR3 length: 15 residues. Germline V gives CDR1 KGHSH, CDR2 LQKENI. V lost 2 bases, J lost 0 bases, and 10 bases lay in between. The CDR3 region is CASSPDRRVNTEAFF. The DNA for the CDR3 is TGTGCCAGCTCACCAGATCGAAGGGTGAACACTGAAGCTTTCTTT.

The chain has TRBV3-1 (or the pseudogene TRBV3-2) and TRBJ1-5; TRBD1 might be the D (6 bases). The CDR3 has 14 residues. Germline V lookup: CDR1 LGHDT, CDR2 YNNKEL (reference sequence). Trimming removed 1 base at V and 5 bases at J, with 9 bases between. CDR3 bases: TGTGCCAGCAGCCAAGCCAGGGGAGATCAGCCCCAGCATTTT. Encoded protein: CASSQARGDQPQHF.

The chain is built from TRBV27 and TRBJ1-6; D gene ambiguous. CDR3 length equals 13 residues. Germline CDR1 reads MNHEY; CDR2 reads SMNVEV (reference sequence). The V end lost 0 bases, the J end lost 10 bases, and 7 bases lay between the germline ends. CDR3 sequence: CASSLSPRSPLHF. DNA for the CDR3: TGTGCCAGCAGTTTATCACCGCGATCACCCCTCCACTTT.

The J gene is TRBJ1-1, the V gene TRBV6-4; TRBD1 is a possible D gene (6 bases). Germline V gene lookup returns CDR1 MRHNA and CDR2 SNTAGT. V shed 0 bases and J shed 5 bases, with 34 bases lying between them. This CDR3 region has 22 residues. The CDR3 loop is CASSDSSDSIDDPGTGYTEAFF. The CDR3 DNA is TGTGCCAGCAGTGACTCGTCTGACTCGATAGATGATCCAGGTACAGGGTATACTGAAGCTTTCTTT.

The chain has TRBV28 and TRBJ1-5; 9 nucleotides agree with TRBD1. The CDR3 totals 15 residues. CDR1 is MDHEN and CDR2 is SYDVKM in the germline V gene. V shed 2 bases, J shed 6 bases, and the junction held 5 bases outside the gene matches. CDR3 sequence (DNA): TGTGCCAGCAGTTTACCTAGGACAGGGGCTCAGCCCCAGCATTTT. Protein: CASSLPRTGAQPQHF.

J is TRBJ2-3 and V is TRBV2, with unresolved D. The V end was cut by 6 bases, the J end by 2 bases, with 9 bases between. Germline V gene lookup returns CDR1 SNHLY and CDR2 FYNNEI. The CDR3 loop spans 13 amino acids. CDR3 DNA: TGTGCCAGCAGGGGAAGGTTCACAGATACGCAGTATTTT. The encoded protein is CASRGRFTDTQYF.

The DNA of the CDR3 is TGTGCCAGCAGCACCCGGGACAGGGGTTACAATGAGCAGTTCTTC. It codes for CASSTRDRGYNEQFF. The chain links TRBV11-3 to TRBJ2-1; 10 bases are a match to TRBD1. Per germline, CDR1 SGHNT and CDR2 YENEEA. V trimming: 5 bases; J trimming: 4 bases; junction bases outside the gene matches: 5. This CDR3 is 15 amino acids long.

This sequence joins TRBV6-1 and TRBJ1-1; 8 bases map to TRBD1. The CDR3 has 18 amino acids. In germline, CDR1 is MNHNS, CDR2 SASEGT. V lost 3 bases to trimming and J lost 4 bases; unmatched junction nucleotides: 16. CDR3 sequence: CASSDYHRTPGGGTEAFF. The CDR3 nucleotides read TGTGCCAGCAGTGACTATCACCGAACTCCAGGGGGCGGCACTGAAGCTTTCTTT.

The chain joins TRBV24-1 to TRBJ2-5; D may be TRBD1 (5 bases). Germline-derived CDR1 and CDR2 are KGHDR and SFDVKD. This CDR3 has 14 amino acids. V shed 6 bases and J shed 4 bases, with 14 bases lying between them. CDR3 in DNA: TGTGCCACCAGTCCCTCAGGGCGTACAGAGACCCAGTACTTC. Translated: CATSPSGRTETQYF.

This chain joins TRBV7-9 and TRBJ2-3, with D tentatively TRBD2 (6 bases). The length of the CDR3 is 15 residues. Germline V gives CDR1 SEHNR, CDR2 FQNEAQ (reference sequence). Trimming cost V 5 bases and J 4 bases, with 16 bases left between them. The CDR3 nucleotides read TGTGCCAGCAGCCAGGGACTCGTCCCGTCAGATACGCAGTATTTT. Translation: CASSQGLVPSDTQYF.

The chain combines TRBV29-1 with TRBJ1-3; D unclear. Germline CDR1 SQVTM, CDR2 ANQGSEA. The CDR3 extends over 12 amino acids. V lost 4 bases and J 0 bases, leaving 4 bases between the germline ends. In DNA, the CDR3 is TGCAGCGTTGTTTACTCTGGAAACACCATATATTTT. It translates to CSVVYSGNTIYF.

This chain connects TRBV13 to TRBJ1-3, with 7 nucleotides matching TRBD1. This CDR3 has 15 amino acids. The trim removed 5 bases at V and 4 bases at J, leaving 8 bases unmatched. The germline gives CDR1 PRHDT, CDR2 FYEKMQ (reference sequence). CDR3 sequence reads: CASSLKPGQGNTIYF. CDR3 nucleotide sequence: TGTGCCAGCAGCCTTAAGCCGGGACAGGGAAACACCATATATTTT.

The chain links TRBV20-1 to TRBJ1-1; possibly TRBD1 for D (5 bases). The length of the CDR3 is 11 residues. V lost 6 bases to trimming and J lost 9 bases, with 14 bases between them. The germline V gene encodes CDR1 DFQATT and CDR2 SNEGSKA (reference sequence). CDR3 sequence: CSAERGEKAFF. CDR3 nucleotides: TGCAGTGCCGAAAGGGGCGAAAAAGCTTTCTTT.

The chain employs TRBV28 and TRBJ2-3; TRBD1 agrees at 7 bases. The CDR3 contains 16 residues. V shed 5 bases and J 3 bases; nucleotides not matched to a gene: 11. The V gene's germline CDR1 is MDHEN and CDR2 SYDVKM. CDR3 DNA sequence: TGTGCCAGCAGTCGAATGGGACAGACTCTTACAGATACGCAGTATTTT. Protein sequence: CASSRMGQTLTDTQYF.

The rearrangement uses TRBV28 and TRBJ1-1; no firm D call. Trimming left V 3 bases short and J 3 bases short, with 11 bases between. The germline gives CDR1 MDHEN, CDR2 SYDVKM. The CDR3 is 14 amino acids. The CDR3 sequence: CASSLPMKDTEAFF. CDR3 sequence (DNA): TGTGCCAGCAGTTTGCCAATGAAGGACACTGAAGCTTTCTTT.